Below, one T cell receptor beta chain is given with its context. CDR3 size: 15 residues. From germline, CDR1 is LGHNA and CDR2 YNFKEQ. Trimming left V 2 bases short and J 3 bases short, with 13 bases between. TCRdb analysed the reads with MiXCR anew, one entry per CDR3 protein. The repertoire includes some 180,000 distinct CDR3 sequences, about 21% of them detected once, and 2.5% to 3% sits in the top ten. This specimen comes from a study of T cell repertoires in cytomegalovirus infection. The receptor was isolated from a human donor in good health (CMV status not recorded). Some clones in this sample may be carry-over from other donors' samples. The rearrangement links TRBV4-2 to TRBJ1-1, with TRBD1 as a possible D gene (6 bases). What was sequenced was PBMCs. CDR3 amino acids: CASSQIAGEDTEAFF. The CDR3 coding sequence is TGTGCCAGCAGCCAAATTGCAGGGGAGGACACTGAAGCTTTCTTT.